Here is one TCR beta chain with its context. Its target is unknown. These data come from a study of cytomegalovirus exposure and HLA in healthy donors. The PCR made use of 60 Vbeta and 13 Jbeta primers. Generated by immunoSEQ multiplex PCR, the TCRdb table keeps only in-frame clones and is missing some. This sample has roughly 120,000 clones, with about 72% found just once. Study results and limitations: As was reported, the classifier diagnosed cytomegalovirus status with high specificity and sensitivity.

Sequences were obtained from PBMCs. The sequence was obtained from a man in his forties or fifties in good health and CMV-seropositive.

CDR3 loop: CASSSRGGRDSYEQYF. The CDR3 DNA reads TGTGCCAGCAGTTCTCGGGGGGGACGGGACTCCTACGAGCAGTACTTC. The J gene is TRBJ2-7, the V gene TRBV28, with TRBD2 identical over 8 bases. J was trimmed by 0 bases and V by 4 bases; bases with no gene match: 8. The CDR3 covers 16 residues. Germline V CDR1 and CDR2: MDHEN, SYDVKM.